Listed below are T cell receptor beta chains from one sample, sequenced in a study of OX40 agonist ivuxolimab in advanced cancers. Clones were sequenced by immunoSEQ multiplex PCR, and TCRdb holds only the in-frame ones, with some missing. The sample consists of approximately 99,000 clones, around 85% of them appearing once. The sequences come from CD4+ or CD8+ T cells sorted from blood, collected in a trial of the OX40 agonist ivuxolimab. All receptors come from an adult with an advanced solid tumor such as melanoma, head and neck, liver or kidney cancer. CDR3s include the opening cysteine and the closing phenylalanine or tryptophan. A D gene is named only where the DNA matches it firmly. Only part of the rows carry a size: once, few, many, or a class if the clone is expanded.

d_call j_call clone_size v_call cdr3_nt cdr3_aa
NA TRBJ1-2 once TRBV18 TGTGCCAGCTCAGGGCAACGGAACTATGGCTACACCTTC CASSGQRNYGYTF
NA TRBJ1-6 once TRBV5-4 TGTGCCAGCAGCTACGGTGTGGGTAGGGATAATTCACCCCTCCACTTT CASSYGVGRDNSPLHF
NA TRBJ1-2 once TRBV2 TGTGCCAGCAGTGAAGGACGGAACAACTATGGCTACACCTTC CASSEGRNNYGYTF
TRBD1 TRBJ1-1 NA TRBV6-5 TGTGCCAGCAGCCCCAGACAGGGCGCGGGCACTGAAGCTTTCTTT CASSPRQGAGTEAFF
TRBD1 TRBJ1-1 NA TRBV2 TGTGCCAGCAGTGGGCTCCGGGACAGGGCAAACACTGAAGCTTTCTTT CASSGLRDRANTEAFF
NA TRBJ1-5 NA TRBV5-8 TGTGCCAGCAGCTTGGTTTGGCCCCCCCAGCATTTT CASSLVWPPQHF
TRBD1 TRBJ1-1 NA TRBV19 TGTGCCAGTAGCAGATGGGACAGGGCGACTGAAGCTTTCTTT CASSRWDRATEAFF
NA TRBJ2-3 once TRBV7-3 TGTGCCAGCAGCTCGACTAGCACAGATACGCAGTATTTT CASSSTSTDTQYF
NA TRBJ2-5 NA TRBV4-3 TGCGCCAGCAGCCAAGTCCCCAGCAGGGGGGAACAAGAGACCCAGTACTTC CASSQVPSRGEQETQYF
NA TRBJ2-3 NA TRBV19 TGTGCCAGTAGTGTCCGCCTCCGGGTAGATACGCAGTATTTT CASSVRLRVDTQYF
NA TRBJ1-4 once TRBV7-9 TGTGCCAGCAGCCAAGGGGTAGGAGAGAGGGATGAAAAACTGTTTTTT CASSQGVGERDEKLFF
TRBD1 TRBJ2-1 NA TRBV10-3 TGTGCCATCAGTGATGGGACAGGGGGCTACAATGAGCAGTTCTTC CAISDGTGGYNEQFF
TRBD2 TRBJ2-1 NA TRBV4-3 TGCGCCAGCAGCCAAGTTGGTAGCGGGAGCTCCTACAATGAGCAGTTCTTC CASSQVGSGSSYNEQFF
NA TRBJ2-3 NA TRBV14 TGTGCCAGCAGCCAAGACGTCCGTAGTACGCAGTATTTT CASSQDVRSTQYF
NA TRBJ1-5 NA TRBV5-5 TGTGCCAGCAGCTTGGGGGGTCCCAATCAGCCCCAGCATTTT CASSLGGPNQPQHF
NA TRBJ1-3 NA TRBV10-3 TGTGCCATCAGTGAGTCGACGGTATTGGACTTGAGCTCTGGAAACACCATATATTTT CAISESTVLDLSSGNTIYF
NA TRBJ1-2 NA TRBV30 TGTGCCTGGACGACAGGAGATTTTAACTATGGCTACACCTTC CAWTTGDFNYGYTF
NA TRBJ2-1 NA TRBV7-9 TGTGCCAGCAGCCACTATGGCGATGAGCAGTTCTTC CASSHYGDEQFF
TRBD1 TRBJ2-1 NA TRBV2 TGTGCCAGCAGGAGACAGGGGGGTGCTGGTAATGAGCAGTTCTTC CASRRQGGAGNEQFF
TRBD1 TRBJ1-4 NA TRBV15 TGTGCCACCAGCCTCCGACAGGGACCAACTAATGAAAAACTGTTTTTT CATSLRQGPTNEKLFF
TRBD1 TRBJ1-4 NA TRBV19 TGTGCCAGTAGTCCACGGACAGGGTCCGTGGATGAAAAACTGTTTTTT CASSPRTGSVDEKLFF
NA TRBJ2-1 NA TRBV6-5 TGTGCCAGCAGTTATAGCCCGGGTGGCCACAATGAGCAGTTCTTC CASSYSPGGHNEQFF
TRBD1 TRBJ2-2 NA TRBV7-6 TGTGCCAGCAGGCGACAGGGGGCCACCGGGGAGCTGTTTTTT CASRRQGATGELFF
NA TRBJ2-3 NA TRBV7-3 TGTGCCAGCAGCTCCTCGCCCGGGGGCACAGATACGCAGTATTTT CASSSSPGGTDTQYF
NA TRBJ1-4 many TRBV14 TGTGCCAGCAGCCCGAGTGAAACAGGGTTGACTAATGAAAAACTGTTTTTT CASSPSETGLTNEKLFF
NA TRBJ2-1 NA TRBV6-1 TGTGCCAGCAGCCCCTCGGAGTTAGCCTACAATGAGCAGTTCTTC CASSPSELAYNEQFF
NA TRBJ1-6 NA TRBV6-4 TGTGCCAGCAGACTCGAGGCGGGCTCCTATAATTCACCCCTCCACTTT CASRLEAGSYNSPLHF
NA TRBJ2-1 NA TRBV29-1 TGCAGCGGCCGCCTAGGGGGTGCTGAGCAGTTCTTC CSGRLGGAEQFF
NA TRBJ1-2 NA TRBV14 TGTGCCAGCAGCCAAGACAGGGTCAACTATGGCTACACCTTC CASSQDRVNYGYTF
NA TRBJ1-2 NA TRBV27 TGTGCCAGCAGTTTATACCACCCCAGCAGCTATGGCTACACCTTC CASSLYHPSSYGYTF
NA TRBJ1-3 NA TRBV5-1 TGCGCCAGCAGCTTGACCGGGGAATCGGCCATATATTTT CASSLTGESAIYF
NA TRBJ2-5 NA TRBV5-4 TGTGCCAGCAGCTTTATGGTGGGGGGACAAGAGACCCAGTACTTC CASSFMVGGQETQYF
TRBD2 TRBJ2-7 NA TRBV11-2 TGTGCCAGCAGTTCTTCTCCAATAGCGGGAGTATACGAGCAGTACTTC CASSSSPIAGVYEQYF
NA TRBJ2-7 NA TRBV29-1 TGCAGCGTCAGCCCCGGTTGGGATTCCTACGAGCAGTACTTC CSVSPGWDSYEQYF
NA TRBJ1-2 NA TRBV27 TGTGCCAGCAGTTTAGGGACGGCCTATGGCTACACCTTC CASSLGTAYGYTF
TRBD1 TRBJ2-7 few TRBV2 TGTGCCAGCAGCCTCGACAGGGGAGGTTACGAGCAGTACTTC CASSLDRGGYEQYF
TRBD1 TRBJ2-1 once TRBV5-4 TGTGCCAGCAGCCTTGGGACAGGGGCGACCAATGAGCAGTTCTTC CASSLGTGATNEQFF
TRBD1 TRBJ1-1 NA TRBV6-6 TGTGCCAATCGGGACAGCCTTTGGAGCACTGAAGCTTTCTTT CANRDSLWSTEAFF
NA TRBJ1-5 NA TRBV30 TGTGCCTGGAGCCCTTATAGCAATCAGCCCCAGCATTTT CAWSPYSNQPQHF
NA TRBJ1-1 NA TRBV14 TGTGCCAGCAGCCAAGACGAGAACACTGAAGCTTTCTTT CASSQDENTEAFF
NA TRBJ2-6 NA TRBV14 TGTGCCAGCAGCCAAGTGGCTGGGGCCAACGTCCTGACTTTC CASSQVAGANVLTF
NA TRBJ2-3 NA TRBV9 TGTGCCAGCAGCGTAAGTTCGACCACAGATACGCAGTATTTT CASSVSSTTDTQYF
NA TRBJ2-2 NA TRBV10-3 TGTGCCATCAATCCGAAAGGACAGTTATCGAACACCGGGGAGCTGTTTTTT CAINPKGQLSNTGELFF
NA TRBJ2-3 NA TRBV19 TGTGCCAGTGTGAACTCCGGGGGAGATACGCAGTATTTT CASVNSGGDTQYF
TRBD1 TRBJ2-7 NA TRBV6-6 TGTGCCAGCAACCCGGGACAGACCTACGAGCAGTACTTC CASNPGQTYEQYF
NA TRBJ2-2 NA TRBV27 TGTGCCAGCAGTTTATGGGGCACCGGGGAGCTGTTTTTT CASSLWGTGELFF
TRBD1 TRBJ1-2 NA TRBV19 TGTGCCAGTGACAGGGGTGGATATGGCTACACCTTC CASDRGGYGYTF
NA TRBJ1-1 NA TRBV5-1 TGCGCCAGCAGCCCGGACAGAGAGTACACTGAAGCTTTCTTT CASSPDREYTEAFF
NA TRBJ1-2 NA TRBV29-1 TGCAGCGTAGCCGGGGGGCTTGCCTATGGCTACACCTTC CSVAGGLAYGYTF
NA TRBJ2-3 NA TRBV5-1 TGCGCCAGCAGCCTGGGAGGTGATGACTGGGTCCGCACAGATACGCAGTATTTT CASSLGGDDWVRTDTQYF
TRBD2 TRBJ2-2 NA TRBV19 TGTGCCAGTACCAGATCTAGCGGGGGGAACACCGGGGAGCTGTTTTTT CASTRSSGGNTGELFF
NA TRBJ1-1 NA TRBV6-1 TGTGCCAGCCTACCCGCGACTATAGCAAACACTGAAGCTTTCTTT CASLPATIANTEAFF
NA TRBJ2-7 NA TRBV5-1 TGCGCCAGCAGCTTGGAGCGAAGTTACGAGCAGTACTTC CASSLERSYEQYF
NA TRBJ2-1 NA TRBV7-3 TGTGCCAGCAGCCCCCTAGGTATTTTATACAATGAGCAGTTCTTC CASSPLGILYNEQFF
TRBD2 TRBJ2-2 NA TRBV19 TGTGCCAGTAGTATTATGGCGGGAGGGCCCGGGGAGCTGTTTTTT CASSIMAGGPGELFF
NA TRBJ2-6 NA TRBV19 TGTGCCAGTATCGACAGGTATGGGGCCAACGTCCTGACTTTC CASIDRYGANVLTF
NA TRBJ1-1 NA TRBV4-2 TGTGCCAGCAGCCAAGAAGAGAGTACGGGCCGTGAAGCTTTCTTT CASSQEESTGREAFF
NA TRBJ1-3 few TRBV30 TGTGCCTGGAGTGGCTACAGCGCCAACACCATATATTTT CAWSGYSANTIYF
NA TRBJ1-2 once TRBV2 TGTGCCAGCATAGCCAGGGATTATAACTATGGCTACACCTTC CASIARDYNYGYTF
NA TRBJ1-4 NA TRBV2 TGTGCCAGCAGTGAGGAGGGTGGGGTTAATGAAAAACTGTTTTTT CASSEEGGVNEKLFF